The 10 T cell receptor beta chains below come from one sample, sequenced in a study of cytomegalovirus exposure and HLA in healthy donors. 60 Vbeta and 13 Jbeta primers were used in PCR. Method: immunoSEQ multiplex PCR; TCRdb's copy keeps in-frame clones and lacks some. The sample has 160,000 or so clones, around 84% seen once. Sequences were obtained from PBMCs. These receptor sequences come from a male donor in good health and CMV-seropositive.

The J gene is TRBJ2-3, the V gene TRBV10-2; TRBD2 matches at 7 bases. This CDR3 is 13 amino acids long. From germline, CDR1 is WSHSY and CDR2 SAAADI. Trimming removed 8 bases from V and 2 bases from J; junction bases left unmatched: 4. CDR3 DNA sequence: TGCGCCAGCGGGACTATTTTCACAGATACGCAGTATTTT. Translation: CASGTIFTDTQYF.

V is TRBV5-4 and J is TRBJ1-2; D might be TRBD1 (6 bases). Per the germline V gene, CDR1 is SGHNT and CDR2 is YYREEE (reference sequence). The CDR3 runs to 14 residues. V was shortened by 0 bases and J by 4 bases, with 10 bases between the two germline ends. Here the CDR3 reads CASSLAPDSYGYTF. CDR3 in DNA: TGTGCCAGCAGCTTGGCCCCGGACAGCTATGGCTACACCTTC.

This clone was counted a single time. The chain combines TRBV16 with TRBJ1-2; D is unresolved. The V gene's germline CDR1 is KGHSY and CDR2 FQNENV. CDR3 size: 14 residues. V dropped 0 bases and J dropped 5 bases, with 10 bases sitting between them. The CDR3 sequence is CASSQSGSWYGYTF. The CDR3 bases are TGTGCCAGCAGCCAATCTGGGAGTTGGTATGGCTACACCTTC.

This clone was seen only a few times. The gene calls are TRBV7-2 and TRBJ2-7, with 11 nucleotides matching TRBD1. J gave up 6 bases and V 5 bases, and 6 bases lay outside the gene matches. CDR1 and CDR2 (germline): SGHTA, FQGNSA. The CDR3 extends over 14 amino acids. CDR3 nucleotides: TGTGCCAGCAGCCCCCGGACAGGGGGCGCCGAGCAGTACTTC. It yields the protein CASSPRTGGAEQYF.

There are a few counts of this clone. Sequence at one end of the junction differs from germline and may be a read error. The V call is TRBV5-1, the J call TRBJ2-6; possibly TRBD1 for D (6 bases). The CDR3 has 13 residues. The germline CDR1 and CDR2 sequences are SGHRS and YFSETQ. Written as DNA, the CDR3 is TGCGCCTCACAGGGATCCGGGGCCAACGGCCTGACTTTC. Translating gives CASQGSGANGLTF. Based on the CDR3 plus reference TRBV5-1 and TRBJ2-6, the full variable domain is KAGVTQTPRYLIKTRGQQVTLSCSPISGHRSVSWYQQTPGQGLQFLFEYFSETQRNKGNFPGRFSGRQFSNSRSEMNVSTLELGDSALYLCASQGSGANGLTFGAGSRLTVL.

In its sample, this clone was seen once. The chain carries TRBV5-1 and TRBJ1-2; 9 bases are a match to TRBD1. The germline CDR1 and CDR2 sequences are SGHRS and YFSETQ. The CDR3 sequence is 16 residues long. V was clipped by 4 bases and J by 5 bases; unmatched bases: 12. In nucleotides, the CDR3 is TGCGCCAGCAGCCTGGCAACAGGGGGCGGGCAGTATGGCTACACCTTC. It specifies CASSLATGGGQYGYTF. Complete variable domain (other parts from reference TRBV5-1 and TRBJ1-2): KAGVTQTPRYLIKTRGQQVTLSCSPISGHRSVSWYQQTPGQGLQFLFEYFSETQRNKGNFPGRFSGRQFSNSRSEMNVSTLELGDSALYLCASSLATGGGQYGYTFGSGTRLTVV.

The sample holds a few counts of this clone. The rearrangement joins TRBV19 to TRBJ1-5; no reliable D call. Germline CDR1 LNHDA, CDR2 SQIVND (reference sequence). The CDR3 runs 15 residues. Trimming stripped 3 bases from V and 1 base from J, with 10 bases between. This CDR3 reads CASSIGFGSNQPQHF. DNA for the CDR3: TGTGCCAGTAGTATCGGGTTCGGGAGCAATCAGCCCCAGCATTTT.

A word on this clone: The junction shows a germline mismatch at one end, possibly a read error. The chain combines TRBV5-8 with TRBJ2-6; 7 bases match TRBD2. Germline V gene sequence: CDR1 SGHTS, CDR2 YDEGEE. This CDR3 has 17 amino acids. The CDR3 DNA reads as TGTGCCAGCAGCGCCGGGACTACCACCTCTGGGGCCAACGGCCTGACTTTC. This encodes CASSAGTTTSGANGLTF.

The J gene is TRBJ1-4, the V gene TRBV19, with D perhaps TRBD1 (5 bases). CDR3 size: 14 residues. With 7 bases removed from V and 7 bases from J, the gap between germline ends came to 16 bases. Germline V gene data show CDR1 as LNHDA and CDR2 as SQIVND (reference sequence). The DNA for the CDR3 is TGTGCCAGTACCACCCCGGGCCAGGGTGAAAAACTGTTTTTT. Amino acid sequence: CASTTPGQGEKLFF.

The genes are TRBV18 and TRBJ2-7; tentative D call: TRBD1 (5 bases). Germline-derived CDR1 and CDR2 are KGHSH and LQKENI. With 2 bases removed from V and 0 bases from J, the gap between germline ends came to 11 bases. The CDR3 has 15 residues. The CDR3 DNA sequence: TGTGCCAGCTCACCAGGGGCGGATCTCTCCTACGAGCAGTACTTC. Translation gives CASSPGADLSYEQYF.